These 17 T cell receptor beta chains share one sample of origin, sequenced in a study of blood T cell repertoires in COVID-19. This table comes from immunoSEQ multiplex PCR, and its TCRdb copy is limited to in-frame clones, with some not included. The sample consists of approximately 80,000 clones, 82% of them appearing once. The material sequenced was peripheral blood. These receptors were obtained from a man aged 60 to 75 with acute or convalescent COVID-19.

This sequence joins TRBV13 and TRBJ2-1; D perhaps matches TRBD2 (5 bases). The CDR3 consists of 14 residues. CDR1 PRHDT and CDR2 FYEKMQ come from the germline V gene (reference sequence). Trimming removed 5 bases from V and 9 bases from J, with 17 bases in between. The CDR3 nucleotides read TGTGCCAGCAGCCGCGGGCGTCCCGCGTTTGAGCAGTTCTTC. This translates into CASSRGRPAFEQFF.

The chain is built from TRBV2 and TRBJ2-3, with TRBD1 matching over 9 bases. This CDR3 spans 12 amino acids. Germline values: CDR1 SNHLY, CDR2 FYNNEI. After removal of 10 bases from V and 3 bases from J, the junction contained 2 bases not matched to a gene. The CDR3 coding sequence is TGTGCCACCGGACAGGGGACAGATACGCAGTATTTT. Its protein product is CATGQGTDTQYF.

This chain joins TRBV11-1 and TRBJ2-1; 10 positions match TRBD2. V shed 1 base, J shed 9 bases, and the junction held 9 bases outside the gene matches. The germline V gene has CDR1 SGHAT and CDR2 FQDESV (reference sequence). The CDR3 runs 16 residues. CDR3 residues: CASSLGGAGGPSEQFF. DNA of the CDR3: TGTGCCAGCAGCTTAGGAGGAGCGGGGGGGCCCAGTGAGCAGTTCTTC.

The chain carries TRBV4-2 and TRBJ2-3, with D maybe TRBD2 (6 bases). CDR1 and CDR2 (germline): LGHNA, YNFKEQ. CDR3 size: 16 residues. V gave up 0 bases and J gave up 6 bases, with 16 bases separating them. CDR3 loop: CASSQEGGGRRDTQYF. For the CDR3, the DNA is TGTGCCAGCAGCCAAGAGGGAGGCGGAAGGCGTGATACGCAGTATTTT.

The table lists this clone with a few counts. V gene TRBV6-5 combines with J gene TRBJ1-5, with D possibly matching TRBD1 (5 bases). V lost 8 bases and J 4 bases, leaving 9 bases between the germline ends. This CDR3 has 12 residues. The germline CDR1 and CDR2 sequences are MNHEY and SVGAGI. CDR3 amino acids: CASGGVNQPQHF. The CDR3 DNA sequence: TGTGCCAGCGGGGGGGTTAATCAGCCCCAGCATTTT.

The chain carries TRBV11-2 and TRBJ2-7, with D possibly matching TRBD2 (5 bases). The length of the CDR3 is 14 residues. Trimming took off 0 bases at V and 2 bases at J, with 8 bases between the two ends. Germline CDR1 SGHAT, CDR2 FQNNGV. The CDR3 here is CASSLDSATYEQYF. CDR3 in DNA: TGTGCCAGCAGCTTAGATAGCGCGACCTACGAGCAGTACTTC. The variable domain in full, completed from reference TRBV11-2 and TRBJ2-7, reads EAGVAQSPRYKIIEKRQSVAFWCNPISGHATLYWYQQILGQGPKLLIQFQNNGVVDDSQLPKDRFSAERLKGVDSTLKIQPAKLEDSAVYLCASSLDSATYEQYFGPGTRLTVT.

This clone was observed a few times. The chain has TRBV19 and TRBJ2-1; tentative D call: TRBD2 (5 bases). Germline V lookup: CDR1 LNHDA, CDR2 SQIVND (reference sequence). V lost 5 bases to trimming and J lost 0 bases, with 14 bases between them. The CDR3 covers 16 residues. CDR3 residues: CASSAWTPSSYNEQFF. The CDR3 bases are TGTGCCAGTAGTGCCTGGACTCCGAGCTCCTACAATGAGCAGTTCTTC.

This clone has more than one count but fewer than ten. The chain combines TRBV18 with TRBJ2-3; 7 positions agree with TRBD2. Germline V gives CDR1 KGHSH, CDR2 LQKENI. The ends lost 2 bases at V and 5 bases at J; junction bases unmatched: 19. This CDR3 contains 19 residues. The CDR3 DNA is TGTGCCAGCTCACCAAGAGTATTAGGCCGGGAGGCCCTAGGAGATACGCAGTATTTT. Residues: CASSPRVLGREALGDTQYF. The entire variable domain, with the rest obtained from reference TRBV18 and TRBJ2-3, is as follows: NAGVMQNPRHLVRRRGQEARLRCSPMKGHSHVYWYRQLPEEGLKFMVYLQKENIIDESGMPKERFSAEFPKEGPSILRIQQVVRGDSAAYFCASSPRVLGREALGDTQYFGPGTRLTVL.

This chain's CDR3 is CASSQDRVAGANVLTF. The CDR3 bases are TGCGCCAGCAGCCAGGACAGGGTAGCTGGGGCCAACGTCCTGACTTTC. The chain combines TRBV5-1 with TRBJ2-6, with TRBD1 matching over 8 bases. The V gene end was trimmed by 4 bases and the J gene end by 2 bases; junction bases not matched to a gene: 5. This CDR3 has 16 residues. The germline V gene has CDR1 SGHRS and CDR2 YFSETQ.

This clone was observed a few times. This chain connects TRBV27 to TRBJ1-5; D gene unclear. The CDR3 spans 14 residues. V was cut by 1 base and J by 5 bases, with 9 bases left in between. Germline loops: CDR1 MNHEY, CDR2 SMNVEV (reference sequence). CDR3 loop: CASSLWKEDQPQHF. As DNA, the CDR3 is TGTGCCAGCAGTTTATGGAAGGAGGATCAGCCCCAGCATTTT.

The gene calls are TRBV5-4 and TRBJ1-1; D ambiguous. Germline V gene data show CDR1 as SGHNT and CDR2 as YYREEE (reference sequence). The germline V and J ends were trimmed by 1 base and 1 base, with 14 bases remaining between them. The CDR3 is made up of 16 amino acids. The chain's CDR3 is CASSLSFVAENTEAFF. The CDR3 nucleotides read TGTGCCAGCAGCTTGAGTTTTGTGGCTGAGAACACTGAAGCTTTCTTT.

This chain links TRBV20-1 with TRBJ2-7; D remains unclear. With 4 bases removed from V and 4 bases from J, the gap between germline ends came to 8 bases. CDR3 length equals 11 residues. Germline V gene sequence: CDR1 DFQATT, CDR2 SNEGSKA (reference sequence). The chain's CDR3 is CSAKPSYEQYF. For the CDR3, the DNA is TGCAGTGCTAAACCGAGTTACGAGCAGTACTTC.

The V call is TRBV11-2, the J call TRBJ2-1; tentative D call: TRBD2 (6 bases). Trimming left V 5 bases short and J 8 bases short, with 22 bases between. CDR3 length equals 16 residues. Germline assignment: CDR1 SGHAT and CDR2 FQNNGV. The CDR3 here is CASSGHRDSLGDEQFF. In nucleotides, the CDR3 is TGTGCCAGCAGCGGACACCGGGACTCCCTTGGAGATGAGCAGTTCTTC. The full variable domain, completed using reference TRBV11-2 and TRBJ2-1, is EAGVAQSPRYKIIEKRQSVAFWCNPISGHATLYWYQQILGQGPKLLIQFQNNGVVDDSQLPKDRFSAERLKGVDSTLKIQPAKLEDSAVYLCASSGHRDSLGDEQFFGPGTRLTVL.

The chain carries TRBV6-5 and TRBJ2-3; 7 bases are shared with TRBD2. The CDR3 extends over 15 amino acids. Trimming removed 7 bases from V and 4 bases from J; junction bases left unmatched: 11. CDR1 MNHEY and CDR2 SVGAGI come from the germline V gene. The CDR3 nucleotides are TGTGCCAGCACCAAAGGGATCGGGGGGTCAGATACGCAGTATTTT. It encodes CASTKGIGGSDTQYF.

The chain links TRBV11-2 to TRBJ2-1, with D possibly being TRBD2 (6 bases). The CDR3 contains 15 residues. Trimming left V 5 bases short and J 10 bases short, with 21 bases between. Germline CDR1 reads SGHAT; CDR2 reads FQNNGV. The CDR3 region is CASSPHESRGLEQFF. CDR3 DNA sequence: TGTGCCAGCAGCCCCCATGAATCCCGGGGGTTGGAGCAGTTCTTC.

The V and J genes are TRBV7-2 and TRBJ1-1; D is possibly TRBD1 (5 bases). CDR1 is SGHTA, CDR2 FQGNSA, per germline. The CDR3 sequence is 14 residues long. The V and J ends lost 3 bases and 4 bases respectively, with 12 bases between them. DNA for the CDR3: TGTGCCAGCAGCTTGATGACAGAGATCACTGAAGCTTTCTTT. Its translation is CASSLMTEITEAFF. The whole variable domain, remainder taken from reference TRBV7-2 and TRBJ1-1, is GAGVSQSPSNKVTEKGKDVELRCDPISGHTALYWYRQSLGQGLEFLIYFQGNSAPDKSGLPSDRFSAERTGGSVSTLTIQRTQQEDSAVYLCASSLMTEITEAFFGQGTRLTVV.

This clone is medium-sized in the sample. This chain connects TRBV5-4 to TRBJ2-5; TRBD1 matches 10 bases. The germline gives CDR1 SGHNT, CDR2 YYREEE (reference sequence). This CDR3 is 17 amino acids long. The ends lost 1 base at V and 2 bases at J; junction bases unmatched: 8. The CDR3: CASSLPRTGGRQETQYF. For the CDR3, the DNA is TGTGCCAGCAGCTTGCCCCGGACAGGGGGACGTCAAGAGACCCAGTACTTC.